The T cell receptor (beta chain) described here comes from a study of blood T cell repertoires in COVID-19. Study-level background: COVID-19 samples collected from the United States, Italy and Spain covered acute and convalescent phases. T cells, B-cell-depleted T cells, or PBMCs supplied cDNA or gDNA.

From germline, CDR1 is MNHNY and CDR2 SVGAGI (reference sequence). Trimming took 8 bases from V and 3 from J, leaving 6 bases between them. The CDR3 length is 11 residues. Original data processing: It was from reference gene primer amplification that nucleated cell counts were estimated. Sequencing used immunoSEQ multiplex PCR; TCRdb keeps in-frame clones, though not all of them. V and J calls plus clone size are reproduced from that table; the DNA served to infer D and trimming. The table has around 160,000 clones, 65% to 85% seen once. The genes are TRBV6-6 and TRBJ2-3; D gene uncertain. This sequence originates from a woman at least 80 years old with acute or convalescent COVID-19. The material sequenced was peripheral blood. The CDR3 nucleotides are TGTGCCAGCTCCTTGACAGATACGCAGTATTTT. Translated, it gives CASSLTDTQYF.